This passage covers 24 T cell receptor beta chains from one sample sequenced in a study of shared clonotypes between healthy human individuals. The table came from immunoSEQ multiplex PCR; TCRdb's copy has only in-frame clones and leaves some out. The sample has approximately 350,000 clones; less than 85% are singletons. Sequences were obtained from memory CD4+ T cells sorted from blood. Subset denoted: CD45RA-negative fraction. These receptors were obtained from a man aged 30-40 years in good health.

The chain uses TRBV12-1 and TRBJ1-5; the table's D gene call, TRBD1, was not cross checked with the DNA. TRBV12-1 is described as a pseudogene. The CDR3 is 21 amino acids. CDR3 DNA sequence: TGTGCCAGCAGCTTTCGGGCCCGGGACACTGGACCCGCTAATAGCAATCAGCCCCAGCATTTT. Residues: CASSFRARDTGPANSNQPQHF.

J is TRBJ2-2 and V is TRBV5-6; 10 positions match TRBD1. There are 16 residues in the CDR3. The V gene's germline CDR1 is SGHDT and CDR2 YYEEEE. V lost 4 bases, J lost 3 bases, and 6 bases stayed unmatched. The CDR3, as DNA: TGTGCCAGCAGCCCAATGGACAGGGGGTACACCGGGGAGCTGTTTTTT. It codes for CASSPMDRGYTGELFF.

This chain joins TRBV12-2 and TRBJ1-1. TRBV12-2 is a recognized pseudogene. The CDR3 spans 18 residues. The CDR3 here is CASRLRCSRRGRSTEAFF. The DNA for the CDR3 is TGTGCAAGTCGCTTAAGGTGTTCCCGTAGGGGGAGGAGCACTGAAGCTTTCTTT.

This clone was detected once. The V and J genes are TRBV18 and TRBJ2-7; 8 positions match TRBD1. J gave up 4 bases and V 4 bases, and 6 bases lay outside the gene matches. Germline CDR1 is KGHSH and CDR2 is LQKENI. The CDR3 loop spans 14 amino acids. The CDR3 is CASSLPGQEYEQYF. CDR3 in DNA: TGTGCCAGCTCACTACCGGGACAGGAGTACGAGCAGTACTTC.

This sequence joins TRBV2 and TRBJ2-7; TRBD1 or TRBD2 may be the D gene (5 bases each). V lost 4 bases, J lost 12 bases, and 16 bases lay in between. Germline lookup yields CDR1 SNHLY and CDR2 FYNNEI. CDR3 length: 12 amino acids. This CDR3 is CASSAGTSRRYF. DNA for the CDR3: TGTGCCAGCAGTGCTGGGACCAGCCGACGGTACTTC.

The chain combines TRBV29-1 with TRBJ2-7, with TRBD1 matching 10 bases. CDR3 length: 11 amino acids. Germline-derived CDR1 and CDR2 are SQVTM and ANQGSEA. V trimming: 4 bases; J trimming: 6 bases; junction bases outside the gene matches: 0. The CDR3 coding sequence is TGCAGCGTTGGGGACAGGGGCGAGCAGTACTTC. It yields the protein CSVGDRGEQYF.

The rearrangement uses TRBV2 and TRBJ2-7, with 14 bases lining up with TRBD2. Trimming at V came to 6 bases and at J to 12 bases, leaving 10 bases not matched to a gene. This CDR3 region has 14 residues. The germline gives CDR1 SNHLY, CDR2 FYNNEI. CDR3 residues: CASREAGTSGRGYF. DNA of the CDR3: TGTGCCAGCAGGGAGGCCGGGACTAGCGGGAGAGGGTACTTC.

In this sample, this clone turned up many times. The chain has TRBV5-1 and TRBJ2-1; 8 bases are a match to TRBD2. The CDR3 length is 18 residues. From germline, CDR1 is SGHRS and CDR2 YFSETQ. V lost 4 bases, J lost 4 bases, and 16 bases stayed unmatched. The CDR3 reads CASSPGLKAGVDYNEQFF. The CDR3 region has the DNA TGCGCCAGCAGCCCTGGCTTAAAAGCGGGAGTAGATTACAATGAGCAGTTCTTC. The full variable domain, in which reference TRBV5-1 and TRBJ2-1 provide the parts outside the CDR3, is KAGVTQTPRYLIKTRGQQVTLSCSPISGHRSVSWYQQTPGQGLQFLFEYFSETQRNKGNFPGRFSGRQFSNSRSEMNVSTLELGDSALYLCASSPGLKAGVDYNEQFFGPGTRLTVL.

This rearrangement joins TRBV7-2 to TRBJ1-5; a possible D gene is TRBD1 (6 bases). The CDR3 has 17 amino acids. Trimming removed 1 base at V and 4 bases at J, with 17 bases between. Germline values: CDR1 SGHTA, CDR2 FQGNSA. Here the CDR3 reads CASSLGIGGLLNQPQHF. CDR3 nucleotide sequence: TGTGCCAGCAGCTTAGGGATAGGGGGTCTATTAAATCAGCCCCAGCATTTT.

The chain joins TRBV10-1 to TRBJ2-1; D possibly matches TRBD1 or TRBD2 (5 bases each). V lost 9 bases and J lost 3, with 18 bases in between. Per the germline V gene, CDR1 is WNHNN and CDR2 is SYGVQD (reference sequence). CDR3 length equals 15 residues. The CDR3 region has the DNA TGCGCCAGTCAGACCCTAGGGACCTACTACAATGAGCAGTTCTTC. Translated: CASQTLGTYYNEQFF.

This clone has just a few counts. The chain couples TRBV18 to TRBJ1-2, with TRBD1 matching 9 bases. J lost 7 bases, V lost 5 bases, and 5 bases had no gene match. CDR3 size: 13 residues. Per the germline V gene, CDR1 is KGHSH and CDR2 is LQKENI. This chain's CDR3 is CASSTGTGSGYTF. The CDR3 DNA follows: TGTGCCAGCTCAACCGGGACAGGGAGTGGCTACACCTTC.

The rearrangement joins TRBV2 to TRBJ2-1; TRBD1 agrees at 12 bases. With V trimmed by 10 bases and J by 9 bases, 10 bases remained unmatched. From germline, CDR1 is SNHLY and CDR2 FYNNEI. This CDR3 region has 14 residues. The CDR3 nucleotides read TGTGCCACCGGCAGGGACAGGGGGCGAGGTGAGCAGTTCTTC. This sequence encodes CATGRDRGRGEQFF. The full variable domain, in which reference TRBV2 and TRBJ2-1 provide the parts outside the CDR3, is EPEVTQTPSHQVTQMGQEVILRCVPISNHLYFYWYRQILGQKVEFLVSFYNNEISEKSEIFDDQFSVERPDGSNFTLKIRSTKLEDSAMYFCATGRDRGRGEQFFGPGTRLTVL.

The count of this clone is one. This chain joins TRBV5-1 and TRBJ2-1; 10 bases agree with TRBD1. This CDR3 has 15 amino acids. CDR1 and CDR2 from the germline V gene are SGHRS and YFSETQ. Trimming removed 6 bases from V and 7 bases from J; junction bases left unmatched: 10. This CDR3 is CASISGQGQGNEQFF. The DNA of the CDR3 is TGCGCCAGCATTTCGGGACAGGGGCAGGGGAATGAGCAGTTCTTC.

This clone was seen once. This may be a read error, as it is one base from a much larger clone. This chain joins TRBV7-2 and TRBJ2-3, with D perhaps matching TRBD1 or TRBD2 (5 bases each). The CDR3 consists of 13 residues. Looked up from germline, CDR1 is SGHTA and CDR2 is FQGNSA. The germline V and J ends were trimmed by 5 bases and 0 bases, with 6 bases remaining between them. The DNA for the CDR3 is TGTGCCAGCAGCCGGGACAGCACAGATACGCAGTATTTT. Encoded protein: CASSRDSTDTQYF. Full variable domain (remainder filled in from reference TRBV7-2 and TRBJ2-3): GAGVSQSPSNKVTEKGKDVELRCDPISGHTALYWYRQSLGQGLEFLIYFQGNSAPDKSGLPSDRFSAERTGGSVSTLTIQRTQQEDSAVYLCASSRDSTDTQYFGPGTRLTVL.

The V gene is TRBV7-6, the J gene TRBJ2-3; the match to TRBD2 covers 9 bases. Germline V gene lookup returns CDR1 SGHVS and CDR2 FNYEAQ. The V and J ends lost 5 bases and 6 bases, in that order; junction bases with no gene match: 9. There are 15 residues in the CDR3. CDR3 residues: CASSNIAGEGDTQYF. CDR3 DNA: TGTGCCAGCAGCAATATAGCGGGAGAAGGGGATACGCAGTATTTT.

The rearrangement uses TRBV19 and TRBJ2-2; 9 positions agree with TRBD2. The CDR3 extends over 14 amino acids. Germline V lookup: CDR1 LNHDA, CDR2 SQIVND (reference sequence). Trimming removed 5 bases from V and 6 bases from J; junction bases left unmatched: 4. The DNA for the CDR3 is TGTGCCAGTAGTGTACTAGCGGGCCCCGGGGAGCTGTTTTTT. It specifies CASSVLAGPGELFF.

The chain couples TRBV29-1 to TRBJ1-4, with 10 bases aligning to TRBD1. V was pared by 7 bases and J by 8 bases, with 4 bases of the junction left unmatched. Germline V CDR1 and CDR2: SQVTM, ANQGSEA. This CDR3 comprises 12 residues. CDR3: CSAGQGNEKLFF. CDR3 nucleotide sequence: TGCAGCGCGGGACAGGGGAACGAAAAACTGTTTTTT.

The CDR3 sequence is CAWLYRGIEQYF. Written as DNA, the CDR3 is TGTGCCTGGCTTTACAGGGGAATCGAGCAGTACTTC. The rearrangement links TRBV30 to TRBJ2-7, with 7 bases matching TRBD1. Germline values: CDR1 GTSNPN, CDR2 SVGIG (reference sequence). The CDR3 has 12 residues. Trimming took 5 bases from V and 6 from J; bases not matched to a gene: 7.

This rearrangement joins TRBV28 to TRBJ1-2; 8 bases map to TRBD1. Germline values: CDR1 MDHEN, CDR2 SYDVKM. This CDR3 contains 14 residues. The junction had 5 bases not matched to a gene; V was cut back by 4 bases and J by 4 bases. CDR3 loop: CASSSSGGSYGYTF. In DNA, the CDR3 is TGTGCCAGCAGTTCGTCAGGGGGCTCCTATGGCTACACCTTC.

Worth noting for this clone: Other DNA sequences of this sample code for an identical CDR3. The rearrangement uses TRBV6-1 and TRBJ2-7; TRBD1 matches at 7 bases. Per germline, CDR1 MNHNS and CDR2 SASEGT. The CDR3 has 13 amino acids. Trimming cost V 5 bases and J 4 bases; bases outside gene matches: 5. In DNA form, the CDR3 reads TGTGCCAGCAGTTCCCAACAGGGGTACGAGCAGTACTTC. Its translation: CASSSQQGYEQYF.

In its sample, this clone was seen a few times. The chain recombines TRBV19 with TRBJ1-2, with TRBD1 as a possible D gene (6 bases). Trimming removed 6 bases at V and 4 bases at J, with 15 bases between. CDR3 size: 14 residues. The germline V gene encodes CDR1 LNHDA and CDR2 SQIVND (reference sequence). CDR3 in DNA: TGTGCCAGTAGCGGATCCGGGACAAGCTATGGCTACACCTTC. Translation gives CASSGSGTSYGYTF.

The V gene is TRBV7-9, the J gene TRBJ1-6; tentatively, D is TRBD1 (5 bases). Germline V gene sequence: CDR1 SEHNR, CDR2 FQNEAQ (reference sequence). With 2 bases removed from V and 0 bases from J, the gap between germline ends came to 11 bases. This CDR3 spans 17 amino acids. As DNA, the CDR3 is TGTGCCAGCAGCTTATCCCGGGGGGGCTCCTATAATTCACCCCTCCACTTT. It codes for CASSLSRGGSYNSPLHF.

In its sample, this clone was seen a few times. V gene TRBV28 combines with J gene TRBJ2-7, with D possibly called TRBD1 or TRBD2 (6 bases each). This CDR3 has 15 amino acids. Trimming stripped 9 bases from V and 2 bases from J, with 20 bases between. Germline V gene sequence: CDR1 MDHEN, CDR2 SYDVKM. Here the CDR3 DNA reads TGTGCCAGTGTTAAGGGGGGCAGAGTCACCTACGAGCAGTACTTC. Protein: CASVKGGRVTYEQYF. The full variable domain, its missing parts supplied by reference TRBV28 and TRBJ2-7, is DVKVTQSSRYLVKRTGEKVFLECVQDMDHENMFWYRQDPGLGLRLIYFSYDVKMKEKGDIPEGYSVSREKKERFSLILESASTNQTSMYLCASVKGGRVTYEQYFGPGTRLTVT.

The chain uses TRBV19 and TRBJ2-4; D is possibly TRBD1 or TRBD2 (5 bases each). The ends were cut back, 4 bases at V and 5 bases at J, with 15 bases in the middle. The CDR3 is 15 amino acids. Germline V gives CDR1 LNHDA, CDR2 SQIVND (reference sequence). This CDR3 is CASSRLGPSENIQYF. In DNA, the CDR3 is TGTGCCAGTAGTAGATTGGGACCGTCCGAAAACATTCAGTACTTC.